This T cell receptor beta chain was captured by sequencing in a study of blood T cell repertoires in COVID-19. Measured with immunoSEQ multiplex PCR; TCRdb has only the in-frame clones, and not every one. The data contain 240,000 or so clones, roughly four fifths of them singletons. V lost 11 bases to trimming and J lost 1 base; unmatched junction nucleotides: 10. The CDR3 runs to 17 residues. Germline CDR1 and CDR2: SGHTA and FQGNSA. The chain combines TRBV7-2 with TRBJ1-6; 11 bases are shared with TRBD1. The sequence derives from an older woman with active or convalescent COVID-19. The sequenced sample was peripheral blood. The CDR3 nucleotides are TGTGCCGTGAGGGGACAGGGGGTCGGGTCCTATAATTCACCCCTCCACTTT. Amino acids: CAVRGQGVGSYNSPLHF.